These T cell receptor beta chains were read from a single sample in a study of PD-1 blockade in classical Hodgkin lymphoma. Measured with immunoSEQ multiplex PCR; TCRdb has only the in-frame clones, and not every one. The sample carries over 85,000 clones, more than 85% recorded once. Sequencing was performed on peripheral blood mononuclear cells (PBMCs), taken before the fourth cycle of nivolumab. Receptor source: a human donor with classical Hodgkin lymphoma. The conserved cysteine and the conserved F or W are not part of the CDR3 here.

TRBJ2-1,TRBV5-4,ASRGTSGAYNEQF
TRBJ2-1,TRBV9,ASSVAPPGRDEQF
TRBJ1-3,TRBV4-1,ASSQELRTGGNTIY
TRBJ2-5,TRBV25-1,ASSRYTETQY
TRBJ2-7,TRBV27,ASSLGRGSYEQY
TRBJ2-7,TRBV4-2,ASSQDPGQFYEQY
TRBJ1-4,TRBV30,AWSAATNEKLF
TRBJ2-7,TRBV7-6,ASSSTTGGNYEQY
TRBJ1-1,TRBV5-4,ASSLEGGVTEAF
TRBJ2-1,TRBV14,ASSPGNEQF
TRBJ2-5,TRBV14,ASSHWDGLRTQY
TRBJ2-7,TRBV5-4,ASSSVGASYEQY
TRBJ1-1,TRBV6-5,ASSYAENTEAF
TRBJ1-2,TRBV5-1,ASSPRRESGYT
TRBJ1-2,TRBV5-6,ASSFPGQFYGYT
TRBJ1-1,TRBV12-5,ASALLEGYREDIEAF
TRBJ1-5,TRBV28,ASRDDRSYNQPQH
TRBJ2-7,TRBV30,AWSVETGASYEQY
TRBJ2-3,TRBV5-1,ASSLNNDSFFTDTQY
TRBJ2-5,TRBV10-1,ASSEASPFQTQY
TRBJ2-3,TRBV9,ASSGRGPSTDTQY
TRBJ2-7,TRBV6-4,ASSDGLAGVQY
TRBJ2-3,TRBV28,ASRPQGTGLTDTQY
TRBJ2-7,TRBV27,ASRRSVIPYEQY
TRBJ2-3,TRBV5-1,ASSRGDLSDTQY
TRBJ1-2,TRBV9,ASSALLSGGGYT
TRBJ1-5,TRBV19,ASRNPGQGYQPQH
TRBJ2-1,TRBV7-6,ASSLLVSNEQF
TRBJ2-7,TRBV6-5,ASRSAPSGYEQY
TRBJ1-5,TRBV6-5,ASSYSRGDQPQH
TRBJ2-3,TRBV6-4,ASSISGSGDTDTQY
TRBJ2-1,TRBV7-3,ASSLAGRGQGYNEQF
TRBJ2-7,TRBV5-1,ASSRENPLYEQY
TRBJ2-7,TRBV5-1,ASSLADSNGGEQY
TRBJ2-6,TRBV9,ASSVGTGTLNSGANVLT
TRBJ2-1,TRBV7-2,ASSFSGRALDEQF
TRBJ2-1,TRBV14,ASSHPVGFDEQF
TRBJ2-4,TRBV11-2,ASSPPPGTKNIQY
TRBJ2-2,TRBV9,ASSVADSDTGELF
TRBJ2-1,TRBV5-5,ASSGGTSGMYNEQF
TRBJ2-6,TRBV30,AWSSEGPSSGANVLT
TRBJ2-3,TRBV5-1,ASRGDTQY
TRBJ2-5,TRBV19,ASRLNRDETQY
NA,TRBV5-1,ASSLEGQAAYEQY
TRBJ2-7,TRBV27,ASSWAGTGTYEQY
TRBJ2-7,TRBV18,ASSSNQREGLYEQY
TRBJ1-1,TRBV5-6,ASSLRDRGPRGAF
TRBJ1-1,TRBV28,ASSYWDVNTEAF
TRBJ2-1,TRBV28,ASSPPPGRGWRGGAYNEQF
TRBJ2-7,TRBV5-4,ASSSRPRAPYEQY
TRBJ2-1,TRBV7-6,ASSLGNRGQYNEQF
TRBJ2-5,TRBV29-1,SVDVVAEETQY
TRBJ2-2,TRBV6-4,ASSVGTAGTGELF